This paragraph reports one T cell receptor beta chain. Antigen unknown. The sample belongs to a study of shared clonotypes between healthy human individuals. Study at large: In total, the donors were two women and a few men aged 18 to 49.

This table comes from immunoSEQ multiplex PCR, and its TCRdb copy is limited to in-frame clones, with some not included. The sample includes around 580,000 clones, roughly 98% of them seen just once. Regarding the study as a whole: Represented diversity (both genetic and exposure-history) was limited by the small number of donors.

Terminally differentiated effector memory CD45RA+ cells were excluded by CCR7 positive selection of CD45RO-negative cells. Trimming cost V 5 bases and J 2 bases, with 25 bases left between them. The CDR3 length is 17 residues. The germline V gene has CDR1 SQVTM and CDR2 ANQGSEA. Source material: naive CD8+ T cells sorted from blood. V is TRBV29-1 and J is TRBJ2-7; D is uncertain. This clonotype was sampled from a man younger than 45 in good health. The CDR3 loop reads CSVPSPRSLGYPYEQYF. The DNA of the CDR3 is TGCAGCGTTCCCTCTCCGCGGTCTCTCGGGTACCCCTACGAGCAGTACTTC.